The clone carrying this T cell receptor beta chain has a handful of counts. What it binds is unknown. This entry comes from a study of blood T cells in healthy people across ages. The junction had 6 bases not matched to a gene; V was cut back by 4 bases and J by 5 bases. The germline CDR1 and CDR2 sequences are SGHTA and FQGNSA. CDR3 length: 14 amino acids. Study-wide results and caveats: Diversity was estimated from one million T cells, and these estimates were considered underestimates.

A sample-barcoded 5' primer and a J-beta primer mix were used in a second PCR of roughly 6 to 11 cycles. In TCRdb, the 5' RACE reads were re-called with MiXCR into one record per CDR3 protein. Among 1,300,000 or so distinct CDR3 sequences, almost 60% were seen once, and the ten largest hold roughly 6.3%. The clonotype comes from a young man in good health. Sequenced input: blood. The V gene is TRBV7-2, the J gene TRBJ2-7; 9 bases fit TRBD1. The CDR3 reads CASSSGQGFDEQYF. The CDR3 region has the DNA TGTGCCAGCAGCTCTGGACAGGGGTTCGACGAGCAGTACTTC.